This TCR beta chain derives from a study of cytomegalovirus exposure and HLA in healthy donors. Findings and limits, study-wide: Later genetic work tied a missense DCLRE1C variant to beta-chain V and J trimming. The study carried out a later analysis of TCR beta sequences. It associated some 18,000 of them with specific HLA alleles at a false discovery rate of 0.05.

For this clone: As yet, its antigen is unknown.

Between the trimmed V and J ends, which lost 8 bases and 2 bases, there was a span of 14 bases. The CDR3 loop spans 14 amino acids. CDR1 is SNHLY and CDR2 is FYNNEI in the germline V gene. The PCR had 60 Vbeta and 13 Jbeta primers. In the authors' methods: About 10 million of 75 million to 85 million unique TCR beta chains were shared, per a later count. Clones were read by immunoSEQ multiplex PCR, and TCRdb kept only the in-frame ones, dropping some. The V and J calls and clone size are taken from that table; D and trimming were inferred from the DNA. The data contain 270,000 or so clones, around nine tenths of them singletons.

The chain joins TRBV2 to TRBJ2-3; possibly TRBD2 for D (5 bases). Source material: PBMCs. This clonotype was sampled from a girl aged 2-10 years in good health and CMV-seronegative. CDR3: CASSRGINTDTQYF. CDR3 coding DNA: TGTGCCAGCTCTAGAGGGATTAACACAGATACGCAGTATTTT.